This record covers a single T cell receptor beta chain. Its antigen remains unknown. Trimming shortened V by 6 bases and J by 3 bases, and 8 bases separated the two germline ends. The CDR3 consists of 12 residues. The germline V gene encodes CDR1 SNHLY and CDR2 FYNNEI. The record originates from a study of shared clonotypes between healthy human individuals. Each subset's genomic DNA was shared equally among a number of immunoSEQ plates. The repertoire was sequenced with immunoSEQ multiplex PCR; TCRdb's copy has only in-frame clones and lacks some. The sample holds about 1 million clones, about 70% seen once. Study-level results: Unshared clonotypes carried lower generation probabilities than those common to all four donors. Across subsets, estimated richness was generally greater for naive than for memory populations.

V and J are TRBV2 and TRBJ1-1, with D hard to call. The receptor's source is a man younger than 35 in good health. The sequenced sample was memory CD4+ T cells sorted from blood. The subset is: CD45RA-negative fraction. CDR3 residues: CASRGLYTEAFF. In DNA form, the CDR3 reads TGTGCCAGCAGAGGACTGTACACTGAAGCTTTCTTT.